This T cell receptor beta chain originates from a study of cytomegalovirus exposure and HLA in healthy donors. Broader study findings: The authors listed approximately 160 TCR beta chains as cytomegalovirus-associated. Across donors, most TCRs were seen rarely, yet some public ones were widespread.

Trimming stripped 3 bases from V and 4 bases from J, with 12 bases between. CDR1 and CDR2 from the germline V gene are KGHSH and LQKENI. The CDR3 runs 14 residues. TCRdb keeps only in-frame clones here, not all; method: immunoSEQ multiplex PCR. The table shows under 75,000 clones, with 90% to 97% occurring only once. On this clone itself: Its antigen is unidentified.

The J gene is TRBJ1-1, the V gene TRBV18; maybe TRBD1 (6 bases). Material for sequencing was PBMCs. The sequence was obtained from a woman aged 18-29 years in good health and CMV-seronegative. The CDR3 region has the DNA TGTGCCAGCTCACCGGGGCAGGGGAGCACTGAAGCTTTCTTT. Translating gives CASSPGQGSTEAFF.